This T cell receptor (beta chain) originates from a study of cytomegalovirus exposure and HLA in healthy donors. Study observations and caveats: Available immune exposure information covered CMV serostatus only. When analyzed later, a missense DCLRE1C variant was found to be linked to TCR beta V- and J-gene trimming. Earlier analysis yielded a pattern in which most TCR beta V segments were productive about 87% or about 30% of the time.

Comments on this clone: Its antigen is unknown.

There are 15 residues in the CDR3. Germline V gives CDR1 MDHEN, CDR2 SYDVKM. With 6 bases clipped from V and 5 bases from J, the junction kept 7 bases outside the gene matches. The primer mix had 60 Vbeta and 13 Jbeta primers. Clones were read by immunoSEQ multiplex PCR, and TCRdb kept only the in-frame ones, dropping some. The repertoire holds some 110,000 clones, with around 62% as singletons. The V and J genes are TRBV28 and TRBJ2-3; 11 bases are a match to TRBD1. The sequence was obtained from a woman aged 40-49 years in good health and CMV-seropositive. Sequences were obtained from PBMCs. CDR3 sequence: CASSGRDRGRDTQYF. CDR3 DNA sequence: TGTGCCAGCAGCGGCCGGGACAGGGGGAGAGATACGCAGTATTTT.